This TCR beta chain is from a study of beta chain features in type 1 diabetes. Background on the study: Examination covered around 98,000,000 sorted cells spanning all samples.

Study conclusions and caveats: All four CD4+ subsets from Type 1 diabetes patients carried moderately but significantly shorter TCRB CDR3s. PCR, the amplification step, might favor shorter templates, equally in patients and controls.

This clone was counted a few times. The antigen remains unidentified. The germline V gene encodes CDR1 MGHRA and CDR2 YSYEKL. V was shortened by 1 base and J by 5 bases, with 17 bases between the two germline ends. The CDR3 runs to 16 residues. The investigators reverse transcribed all of the isolated RNA, so they sequenced expressed TCRB transcripts. The table came from immunoSEQ multiplex PCR; TCRdb's copy has only in-frame clones and leaves some out. In the table there are about 270,000 clones, 14% of which are singletons. This clonotype was obtained from a man aged 25 to 45 with type 1 diabetes. Sequenced material: naive CD4+ T cells from blood. This chain links TRBV4-1 with TRBJ2-5, with D possibly being TRBD2 (6 bases). The CDR3 loop is CASSQGSRELRETQYF. The DNA for the CDR3 is TGCGCCAGCAGCCAAGGTAGCCGGGAGTTGCGGGAGACCCAGTACTTC.